Listed below are T cell receptor beta chains from one sample, sequenced in a study of CD8+CD57+ T cells in acquired aplastic anemia. From the reads, TCRdb called clonotypes with MiXCR, one entry per CDR3 protein. Of fewer than 200,000 distinct CDR3 sequences listed, 55% to 75% were seen once; the top ten hold about 50%. The sample taken for sequencing was sorted CD4+, CD8+, or CD8+CD57+ T cells (not recorded which) from PBMCs. The receptors shown here come from a human donor in good health. Both conserved end residues are part of each CDR3. D genes are given only for firm matches. Clone size is shown for a subset of rows, as once, few, many or a class of expanded clone.

once	-	TRBJ2-7	TRBV20-1	CSARDRTGYEQYF	TGCAGTGCTAGAGATCGAACAGGATACGAGCAGTACTTC
-	-	TRBJ2-3	TRBV25-1	CASSLHPQGDTQYF	TGTGCCAGCAGTCTACATCCCCAGGGAGATACGCAGTATTTT
-	-	TRBJ2-2	TRBV19	CASSRVWGSTGELFF	TGTGCCAGTAGCCGCGTGTGGGGGAGCACCGGGGAGCTGTTTTTT
-	-	TRBJ1-5	TRBV2	CASSDARTSNQPQHF	TGTGCCAGCAGTGATGCCAGGACAAGCAATCAGCCCCAGCATTTT
-	TRBD1	TRBJ2-3	TRBV24-1	CATEGQGTDTQYF	TGTGCCACCGAAGGACAGGGCACAGATACGCAGTATTTT
-	-	TRBJ2-1	TRBV2	CASSERVNEQFF	TGTGCCAGCAGTGAACGGGTCAATGAGCAGTTCTTC
-	-	TRBJ1-1	TRBV5-1	CASSSKNTEAFF	TGCGCCAGCAGCTCCAAGAACACTGAAGCTTTCTTT
once	-	TRBJ1-4	TRBV7-9	CASSQTGPGKKLFF	TGTGCCAGCAGCCAGACCGGCCCGGGTAAAAAACTGTTTTTT
-	TRBD1	TRBJ1-1	TRBV28	CASSLTGVNTEAFF	TGTGCCAGCAGTTTAACAGGGGTGAACACTGAAGCTTTCTTT
-	TRBD1	TRBJ1-1	TRBV12-3/TRBV12-4	CASSLTGTGYTEAFF	TGTGCCAGCAGTTTAACCGGGACAGGGTACACTGAAGCTTTCTTT
once	-	TRBJ2-5	TRBV20-1	CSASRSAQETQYF	TGCAGTGCTAGTAGGTCAGCTCAAGAGACCCAGTACTTC
-	TRBD2	TRBJ2-3	TRBV24-1	CATSDLLAESTDTQYF	TGTGCCACCAGTGATTTGCTAGCGGAGAGCACAGATACGCAGTATTTT
-	TRBD1	TRBJ1-1	TRBV7-2	CASSNDRATEAFF	TGTGCCAGCAGCAACGACAGGGCCACTGAAGCTTTCTTT
-	-	TRBJ2-5	TRBV24-1	CATSDPLRPSGTQYF	TGTGCCACCAGTGACCCATTGAGACCGTCAGGGACCCAGTACTTC
few	-	TRBJ1-1	TRBV27	CASSFTVNMNTEAFF	TGTGCCAGCAGTTTTACGGTGAATATGAACACTGAAGCTTTCTTT
-	TRBD1	TRBJ2-7	TRBV6-6	CASSPTGQGLGEQYF	TGTGCCAGCAGTCCCACGGGACAGGGTCTAGGCGAGCAGTACTTC
-	-	TRBJ2-1	TRBV7-2	CASSTAGGYYNEQFF	TGTGCCAGCAGCACCGCAGGGGGGTACTACAATGAGCAGTTCTTC
-	-	TRBJ1-4	TRBV30	CAWQTNTNEKLFF	TGTGCCTGGCAGACTAACACTAATGAAAAACTGTTTTTT
-	-	TRBJ1-6	TRBV9	CASSLAGGPLHF	TGTGCCAGCAGCCTCGCTGGGGGGCCCCTCCACTTT
once	-	TRBJ1-6	TRBV14	CASSQDRNTPLHF	TGTGCCAGCAGCCAAGATCGTAATACACCCCTCCACTTT
-	TRBD1	TRBJ2-7	TRBV20-1	CSARDYRGPYEQYF	TGCAGTGCTAGAGATTACAGGGGACCCTACGAGCAGTACTTC
few	TRBD1	TRBJ1-2	TRBV29-1	CSVEYLTGANYGYTF	TGCAGCGTTGAATACCTAACAGGGGCCAACTATGGCTACACCTTC
-	-	TRBJ2-7	TRBV24-1	CATSDLHGGLEISYEQYF	TGTGCCACCAGTGATTTGCATGGGGGCTTGGAGATCTCCTACGAGCAGTACTTC
many	-	TRBJ2-7	TRBV4-2	CASSQDTTSGVSYEQYF	TGTGCCAGCAGCCAAGACACAACGTCTGGGGTATCCTACGAGCAGTACTTC
-	TRBD1	TRBJ1-1	TRBV20-1	CSARDYRGEHTEAFF	TGCAGTGCTAGAGACTACAGGGGTGAGCACACTGAAGCTTTCTTT
-	TRBD2	TRBJ2-5	TRBV5-1	CASSLGLAGEEFF	TGCGCCAGCAGCCTGGGACTAGCGGGAGAGGAGTTCTTC
many	-	TRBJ2-1	TRBV5-8	CASSLGGISYNEQFF	TGTGCCAGCAGCTTGGGGGGTATATCCTACAATGAGCAGTTCTTC
few	TRBD1	TRBJ1-1	TRBV20-1	CSATTGETEAFF	TGCAGTGCTACTACAGGGGAAACTGAAGCTTTCTTT
many	-	TRBJ2-7	TRBV11-2	CASSVRNIGAEQYF	TGTGCCAGCAGCGTAAGGAATATTGGGGCCGAGCAGTACTTC
once	-	TRBJ1-3	TRBV2	CASRGVGNTIYF	TGTGCCAGCAGGGGAGTCGGAAACACCATATATTTT
-	-	TRBJ1-1	TRBV12-3/TRBV12-4	CASSFKGSAEAFF	TGTGCCAGCAGTTTCAAAGGGTCAGCTGAAGCTTTCTTT
-	-	TRBJ2-3	TRBV28	CASSPGVGHKADTQYF	TGTGCCAGCAGCCCCGGGGTTGGGCACAAAGCAGATACGCAGTATTTT
-	-	TRBJ2-2	TRBV20-1	CSASAAGELFF	TGCAGTGCTAGCGCCGCCGGGGAGCTGTTTTTT
many	-	TRBJ2-7	TRBV24-1	CATSEQPGSEQYF	TGTGCCACCAGTGAACAACCAGGGTCAGAGCAGTACTTC
-	TRBD2	TRBJ2-1	TRBV20-1	CSATSGRLVWEQFF	TGCAGTGCCACAAGCGGGAGGTTGGTCTGGGAGCAGTTCTTC
-	-	TRBJ1-1	TRBV5-6	CASSLFLFGSPHFEAFF	TGTGCCAGCAGCCTGTTCCTCTTCGGGTCCCCTCATTTTGAGGCTTTCTTT
many	-	TRBJ2-2	TRBV7-8	CASSLSGALTTNTGELFF	TGTGCCAGCAGCTTATCAGGGGCCCTCACAACGAACACCGGGGAGCTGTTTTTT
-	-	TRBJ2-5	TRBV10-2	CASGRGTSETQYF	TGCGCCAGCGGTAGAGGGACTTCAGAGACCCAGTACTTC
-	-	TRBJ2-7	TRBV6-5	CASYRTGSSYEQYF	TGTGCCAGCTACCGGACGGGAAGCTCCTACGAGCAGTACTTC
-	TRBD1	TRBJ1-6	TRBV20-1	CSARKGTGFNSPLHF	TGCAGTGCTAGAAAAGGGACAGGGTTTAATTCACCCCTCCACTTT
many	TRBD1	TRBJ1-4	TRBV20-1	CSAMPGQALEKLFF	TGCAGTGCCATGCCGGGACAGGCGTTGGAAAAACTGTTTTTT
-	-	TRBJ2-5	TRBV20-1	CSARYTWDQETQYF	TGCAGTGCTAGATATACATGGGACCAAGAGACCCAGTACTTC